This T cell receptor beta chain came from a study of blood T cell repertoires in COVID-19. This clone has a single count. CDR3 length: 16 residues. J was trimmed by 1 base and V by 0 bases; bases with no gene match: 4. Germline V CDR1 and CDR2: PRHDT, FYEKMQ (reference sequence). Produced via immunoSEQ multiplex PCR; TCRdb's table is partial and in-frame only. The sample has about 73,000 clones, around 81% seen once; the top ten hold 25% to 30%. V is TRBV13 and J is TRBJ2-3; TRBD2 matches at 7 bases. The sequence derives from a human donor in a cohort sampled during active COVID-19. Sequenced material: peripheral blood. The CDR3, as DNA: TGTGCCAGCAGCTTAGGTGGGCTAGCGGGCACAGATACGCAGTATTTT. This encodes CASSLGGLAGTDTQYF.